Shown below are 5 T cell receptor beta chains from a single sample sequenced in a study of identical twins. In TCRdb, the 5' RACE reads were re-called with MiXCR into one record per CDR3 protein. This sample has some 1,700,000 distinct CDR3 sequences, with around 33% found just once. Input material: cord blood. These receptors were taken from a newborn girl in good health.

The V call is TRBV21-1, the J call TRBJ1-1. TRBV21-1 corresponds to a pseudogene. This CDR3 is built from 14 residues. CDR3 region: CASSKAEGNTEAFF. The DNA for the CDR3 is TGTGCCAGCAGCAAAGCGGAGGGGAACACTGAAGCTTTCTTT.

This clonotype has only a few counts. CDR3 coding DNA: TGCGCCAGCAGCTTGGAAGCAGGGGGCACCTACAATGAGCAGTTCTTC. It translates to CASSLEAGGTYNEQFF. This chain joins TRBV5-1 and TRBJ2-1; 8 bases agree with TRBD1. The trim removed 0 bases at V and 2 bases at J, leaving 4 bases unmatched. The CDR3 is 16 amino acids. Looked up from germline, CDR1 is SGHRS and CDR2 is YFSETQ.

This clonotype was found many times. CDR3 DNA sequence: TGTGCCAGCAGCCCATACACAGGGTCGCCAGATACGCAGTATTTT. Its translation is CASSPYTGSPDTQYF. The J gene is TRBJ2-3, the V gene TRBV9; the D gene is possibly TRBD1 (6 bases). With 4 bases removed from V and 4 bases from J, the gap between germline ends came to 16 bases. This CDR3 spans 15 amino acids. Germline assignment: CDR1 SGDLS and CDR2 YYNGEE.

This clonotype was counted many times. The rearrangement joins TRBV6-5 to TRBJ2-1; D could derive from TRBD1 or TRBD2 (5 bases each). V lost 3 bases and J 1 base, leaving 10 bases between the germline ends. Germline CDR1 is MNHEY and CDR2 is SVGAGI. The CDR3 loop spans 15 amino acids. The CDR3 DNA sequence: TGTGCCAGCAGTTATAGGGACGGATCCTACAATGAGCAGTTCTTC. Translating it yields CASSYRDGSYNEQFF.

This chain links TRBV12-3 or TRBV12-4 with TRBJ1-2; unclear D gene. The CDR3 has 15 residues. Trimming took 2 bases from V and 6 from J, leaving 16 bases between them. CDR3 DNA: TGTGCCAGCAGTTTACGGGATATGTGGGAAGATGGCTACACCTTC. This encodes CASSLRDMWEDGYTF.